The 30 T cell receptor beta chains given below trace back to one sample, sequenced in a study of T-cell memory formation after mild COVID-19. TCRdb reprocessed the 5' RACE reads via MiXCR and lists one record per CDR3 protein. The table shows about 210,000 distinct CDR3 sequences, with about 27% occurring only once. Sequenced input: PBMCs or a T cell subset sorted from them (not recorded which). The receptors stem from an adult woman who had mild COVID-19 (a few samples of this study predate the infection). Cell type and time point are not known.

This clonotype has just one count. This chain uses TRBV19 with TRBJ2-5; the match to TRBD2 covers 12 bases. Germline V gives CDR1 LNHDA, CDR2 SQIVND (reference sequence). The trim removed 3 bases at V and 11 bases at J, leaving 4 bases unmatched. CDR3 length: 13 amino acids. CDR3 bases: TGTGCCAGTAGTATGAGGACTAGCGGGGATCAGTACTTC. It translates to CASSMRTSGDQYF. Full variable domain (outside the CDR3, taken from reference TRBV19 and TRBJ2-5): DGGITQSPKYLFRKEGQNVTLSCEQNLNHDAMYWYRQDPGQGLRLIYYSQIVNDFQKGDIAEGYSVSREKKESFPLTVTSAQKNPTAFYLCASSMRTSGDQYFGPGTRLLVL.

The rearrangement joins TRBV11-2 to TRBJ1-1; weak D call: TRBD1 (5 bases). The germline V gene encodes CDR1 SGHAT and CDR2 FQNNGV. There are 11 residues in the CDR3. Between the trimmed V and J ends, which lost 5 bases and 10 bases, there was a span of 11 bases. The CDR3 nucleotides are TGTGCCAGCAGCCTCAACCAGGGAGCTTTCTTT. This sequence encodes CASSLNQGAFF.

The chain couples TRBV6-5 to TRBJ1-2; weak D call: TRBD1 (6 bases). The germline V gene has CDR1 MNHEY and CDR2 SVGAGI. The CDR3 spans 15 residues. Between the trimmed V and J ends, which lost 0 bases and 1 base, there was a span of 9 bases. In nucleotides, the CDR3 is TGTGCCAGCAGTTACTCAGGGGGTAATAACTATGGCTACACCTTC. Translating gives CASSYSGGNNYGYTF.

This clonotype was seen a few times. The chain carries TRBV6-5 and TRBJ2-7; weak D call: TRBD2 (5 bases). The length of the CDR3 is 13 residues. The germline gives CDR1 MNHEY, CDR2 SVGAGI. Between the trimmed V and J ends, which lost 6 bases and 3 bases, there was a span of 12 bases. The CDR3 spells CASRPDWDYEQYF. The CDR3 nucleotides read TGTGCCAGCAGGCCGGACTGGGACTACGAGCAGTACTTC.

This rearrangement joins TRBV5-1 to TRBJ2-7, with a possible D match to TRBD1 (6 bases). The CDR3 runs 16 residues. The V and J ends lost 0 bases and 5 bases respectively, with 18 bases between them. Germline CDR1 SGHRS, CDR2 YFSETQ. This CDR3 reads CASSLDQDSSGDEQYF. In DNA form, the CDR3 reads TGCGCCAGCAGCTTGGACCAGGACAGTTCCGGCGACGAGCAGTACTTC.

The CDR3 loop is CASSGQLYNEQFF. CDR3 sequence (DNA): TGTGCCAGCAGCGGACAGCTCTACAATGAGCAGTTCTTC. The rearrangement joins TRBV12-3 or TRBV12-4 to TRBJ2-1; D is possibly TRBD1 (6 bases). The CDR3 runs to 13 residues. V was shortened by 6 bases and J by 3 bases, with 9 bases between the two germline ends.

V and J are TRBV3-1 and TRBJ2-1, with 12 bases aligning to TRBD2. Losses at the gene ends were 1 base for V and 7 bases for J; bases not matched to a gene: 5. CDR1 is LGHDT, CDR2 YNNKEL, per germline (reference sequence). The CDR3 runs 16 residues. This CDR3 reads CASSQATGTSGNEQFF. Written as DNA, the CDR3 is TGTGCCAGCAGCCAAGCCACCGGGACTAGCGGGAATGAGCAGTTCTTC.

The rearrangement links TRBV5-1 to TRBJ2-1; 8 bases fit TRBD2. Looked up from germline, CDR1 is SGHRS and CDR2 is YFSETQ. With 4 bases clipped from V and 8 bases from J, the junction kept 14 bases outside the gene matches. There are 16 residues in the CDR3. The CDR3 spells CASSRLGSGSIHEQFF. CDR3 sequence (DNA): TGCGCCAGCAGCCGCTTGGGGAGCGGGAGTATCCATGAGCAGTTCTTC.

In this sample, this clonotype turned up a few times. The chain is built from TRBV3-1 and TRBJ2-5; no clear D. The CDR3 is 12 residues long. V was cut by 1 base and J by 6 bases, with 6 bases left in between. Germline V gene lookup returns CDR1 LGHDT and CDR2 YNNKEL (reference sequence). CDR3 in DNA: TGTGCCAGCAGCCAAGGGGGAAAGACCCAGTACTTC. Its translation is CASSQGGKTQYF.

This clonotype was detected a few times. This rearrangement joins TRBV7-2 to TRBJ2-5, with D unclear. CDR1 and CDR2 (germline): SGHTA, FQGNSA. Trimming shortened V by 5 bases and J by 0 bases, and 13 bases separated the two germline ends. CDR3 length: 15 amino acids. CDR3 in DNA: TGTGCCAGCAGCACCCGAGCCAGTTACCAAGAGACCCAGTACTTC. Encoded protein: CASSTRASYQETQYF.

The V call is TRBV27, the J call TRBJ2-2; D call uncertain. V lost 2 bases to trimming and J lost 1 base, with 8 bases between them. Looked up from germline, CDR1 is MNHEY and CDR2 is SMNVEV (reference sequence). The CDR3 extends over 15 amino acids. The CDR3 reads CASSLGGLNTGELFF. In DNA, the CDR3 is TGTGCCAGCAGTTTAGGCGGATTGAACACCGGGGAGCTGTTTTTT.

The chain has TRBV6-5 and TRBJ1-2; 9 bases agree with TRBD1. The CDR3 totals 15 residues. With V trimmed by 5 bases and J by 7 bases, 11 bases remained unmatched. The germline V gene encodes CDR1 MNHEY and CDR2 SVGAGI. This chain's CDR3 is CASSRGTGKSPGYTF. For the CDR3, the DNA is TGTGCCAGCAGTCGGGGGACAGGGAAAAGTCCTGGCTACACCTTC.

Only one count was recorded for this clonotype. The rearrangement joins TRBV6-2 or TRBV6-3 to TRBJ1-5; the match to TRBD1 covers 11 bases. The CDR3 is made up of 18 amino acids. Germline V gene data show CDR1 as MNHEY and CDR2 as SVGEGT. Losses at the gene ends were 5 bases for V and 6 bases for J; bases not matched to a gene: 15. CDR3 residues: CASSRIDSGTGGTQPQHF. Here the CDR3 DNA reads TGTGCCAGCAGTAGGATTGATTCCGGGACAGGGGGTACTCAGCCCCAGCATTTT.

The V gene is TRBV6-5, the J gene TRBJ2-3; 7 bases fit TRBD1. There are 14 residues in the CDR3. The junction had 7 bases not matched to a gene; V was cut back by 6 bases and J by 4 bases. Germline loops: CDR1 MNHEY, CDR2 SVGAGI. The CDR3 region is CASRGQARADTQYF. Written as DNA, the CDR3 is TGTGCCAGCAGAGGACAGGCTCGGGCAGATACGCAGTATTTT.

This clonotype was seen a handful of times. CDR3: CASRGTYYGYTF. The DNA of the CDR3 is TGTGCCAGCAGGGGGACATACTATGGCTACACCTTC. The V and J genes are TRBV12-3 or TRBV12-4 and TRBJ1-2, with D perhaps TRBD1 (6 bases). The ends were cut back, 6 bases at V and 3 bases at J, with 8 bases in the middle. The CDR3 loop spans 12 amino acids.

This clonotype has only a few counts. The chain employs TRBV20-1 and TRBJ2-3; 10 positions agree with TRBD2. Germline V gives CDR1 DFQATT, CDR2 SNEGSKA (reference sequence). The CDR3 contains 15 residues. V gave up 6 bases and J gave up 2 bases; unmatched junction bases: 8. The DNA for the CDR3 is TGCAGTGCCGAAGCGGGGGGGCGAGCCACAGATACGCAGTATTTT. Residues: CSAEAGGRATDTQYF.

This chain uses TRBV5-1 with TRBJ2-2; 10 bases are a match to TRBD1. Germline V gene data show CDR1 as SGHRS and CDR2 as YFSETQ. The length of the CDR3 is 16 residues. Germline trimming cut 0 bases from V and 4 bases from J; bases unmatched to any gene: 3. For the CDR3, the DNA is TGCGCCAGCAGCTTGGGGGACAGGGGTTTCACCGGGGAGCTGTTTTTT. Protein sequence: CASSLGDRGFTGELFF.

V gene TRBV7-2 combines with J gene TRBJ1-1; a weak D match, TRBD1 (6 bases). Germline V gene data show CDR1 as SGHTA and CDR2 as FQGNSA. This CDR3 has 15 residues. Trimming stripped 1 base from V and 1 base from J, with 10 bases between. CDR3 protein: CASSLVGGGNTEAFF. Written as DNA, the CDR3 is TGTGCCAGCAGCTTAGTCGGGGGCGGGAACACTGAAGCTTTCTTT.

The chain links TRBV5-1 to TRBJ2-7, with a tentative D call TRBD1 (7 bases). Germline V gene sequence: CDR1 SGHRS, CDR2 YFSETQ. This CDR3 contains 14 residues. Trimming removed 0 bases at V and 4 bases at J, with 11 bases between. The CDR3 sequence is CASSLGRDRYEQYF. The CDR3 DNA sequence: TGCGCCAGCAGCTTGGGGCGGGACAGATACGAGCAGTACTTC. Supplemented by reference TRBV5-1 and TRBJ2-7, the full variable domain reads KAGVTQTPRYLIKTRGQQVTLSCSPISGHRSVSWYQQTPGQGLQFLFEYFSETQRNKGNFPGRFSGRQFSNSRSEMNVSTLELGDSALYLCASSLGRDRYEQYFGPGTRLTVT.

The chain uses TRBV5-6 and TRBJ2-3; TRBD2 aligns across 7 bases. The length of the CDR3 is 15 residues. Germline V gives CDR1 SGHDT, CDR2 YYEEEE. The trim removed 2 bases at V and 3 bases at J, leaving 6 bases unmatched. Written as DNA, the CDR3 is TGTGCCAGCAGCTTCGGGACTACAAAGACAGATACGCAGTATTTT. It codes for CASSFGTTKTDTQYF.

Note on this clonotype: The conserved phenylalanine or tryptophan normally closing the CDR3 is absent here, so this likely arose from a read error. The chain uses TRBV9 and TRBJ2-1, with D unresolved. V was clipped by 0 bases and J by 3 bases, with 7 bases between them. This CDR3 contains 14 residues. CDR1 SGDLS and CDR2 YYNGEE come from the germline V gene. As DNA, the CDR3 is TGTGCCAGCAGCGTAGCTCAGAACTACAATGAGCAGTTCTTA. Translation: CASSVAQNYNEQFL.

The J gene is TRBJ2-2, the V gene TRBV6-5, with D uncertain. In germline, CDR1 is MNHEY, CDR2 SVGAGI. Between the trimmed V and J ends, which lost 2 bases and 3 bases, there was a span of 10 bases. The CDR3 loop spans 15 amino acids. The CDR3 region is CASSYDNLYTGELFF. CDR3 DNA sequence: TGTGCCAGCAGTTACGACAATCTATACACCGGGGAGCTGTTTTTT.

This chain links TRBV5-4 with TRBJ2-2; TRBD1 aligns across 10 bases. In germline, CDR1 is SGHNT, CDR2 YYREEE (reference sequence). This CDR3 is 16 amino acids long. The trim removed 3 bases at V and 5 bases at J, leaving 7 bases unmatched. The CDR3 DNA follows: TGTGCCAGCAGCTCCAAGACAGGGGGCGCGACCGGGGAGCTGTTTTTT. As protein: CASSSKTGGATGELFF.

This clonotype has a count of ten or more. The chain uses TRBV5-1 and TRBJ1-2; no clear D. The CDR3 contains 14 residues. The V gene lost 4 bases and the J gene lost 3 bases, with 13 bases spanning the gap. CDR1 is SGHRS, CDR2 YFSETQ, per germline. CDR3 DNA sequence: TGCGCCAGCAGCACCTCAGGCGGATACTATGGCTACACCTTC. The encoded protein is CASSTSGGYYGYTF.

This clonotype was counted ten times or more. The CDR3 is CASSLSTDTQYF. In nucleotides, the CDR3 is TGTGCCAGCAGCTTAAGCACAGATACGCAGTATTTT. This chain uses TRBV9 with TRBJ2-3; D call uncertain. Germline loops: CDR1 SGDLS, CDR2 YYNGEE. The germline V and J ends were trimmed by 4 bases and 0 bases, with 3 bases remaining between them. The length of the CDR3 is 12 residues.

The chain employs TRBV29-1 and TRBJ2-7; 10 bases match TRBD1. CDR3 length equals 14 residues. Germline assignment: CDR1 SQVTM and CDR2 ANQGSEA. Germline trimming cut 5 bases from V and 5 bases from J; bases unmatched to any gene: 9. CDR3 in amino acids: CSVYAGQGYHEQYF. The CDR3 nucleotides read TGCAGCGTTTATGCGGGACAGGGGTACCACGAGCAGTACTTC.

This chain uses TRBV7-2 with TRBJ2-1, with 9 positions matching TRBD2. V lost 6 bases, J lost 3 bases, and 12 bases stayed unmatched. The CDR3 runs to 17 residues. CDR1 and CDR2 from the germline V gene are SGHTA and FQGNSA. CDR3 DNA sequence: TGTGCCAGCAGGCTACATAGACTAGCGGAGAACTACAATGAGCAGTTCTTC. The encoded protein is CASRLHRLAENYNEQFF.

Only a few counts were recorded for this clonotype. This chain joins TRBV11-2 and TRBJ2-3, with D uncertain. This CDR3 spans 12 amino acids. Trimming stripped 6 bases from V and 7 bases from J, with 11 bases between. Germline V gene lookup returns CDR1 SGHAT and CDR2 FQNNGV. The CDR3 loop is CASSRQANTQYF. The CDR3 region has the DNA TGTGCCAGCAGTCGGCAAGCGAATACGCAGTATTTT.

This clonotype has at least ten counts. The V and J genes are TRBV7-9 and TRBJ2-2, with TRBD1 matching 7 bases. Unmatched junction bases numbered 3, after V lost 5 bases and J lost 0 bases. The CDR3 sequence is 15 residues long. Germline CDR1 is SEHNR and CDR2 is FQNEAQ (reference sequence). The chain's CDR3 is CASSEGAPNTGELFF. CDR3 DNA: TGTGCCAGCAGCGAGGGGGCACCGAACACCGGGGAGCTGTTTTTT.

The V call is TRBV6-6, the J call TRBJ2-2; D is undetermined. Germline CDR1 is MNHNY and CDR2 is SVGAGI (reference sequence). Trimming left V 0 bases short and J 0 bases short, with 11 bases between. This CDR3 is 17 amino acids long. The CDR3: CASSYSLLRTNTGELFF. The CDR3 DNA follows: TGTGCCAGCAGTTACTCTCTACTGCGGACGAACACCGGGGAGCTGTTTTTT.